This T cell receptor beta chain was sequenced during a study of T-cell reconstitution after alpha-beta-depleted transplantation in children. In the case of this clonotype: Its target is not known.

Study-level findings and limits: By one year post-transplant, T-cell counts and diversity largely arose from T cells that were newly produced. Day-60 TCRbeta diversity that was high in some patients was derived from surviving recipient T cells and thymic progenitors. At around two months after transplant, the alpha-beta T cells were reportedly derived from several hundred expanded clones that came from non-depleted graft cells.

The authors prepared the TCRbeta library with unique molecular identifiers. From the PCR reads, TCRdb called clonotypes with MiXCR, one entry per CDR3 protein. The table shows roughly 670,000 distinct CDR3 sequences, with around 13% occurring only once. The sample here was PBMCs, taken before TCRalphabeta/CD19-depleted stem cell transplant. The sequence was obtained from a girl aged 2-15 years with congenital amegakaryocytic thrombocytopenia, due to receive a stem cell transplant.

For the CDR3, the DNA is TGTGCCAGCAGCTTTGACCCACAGGCGCAAGAGACCCAGTACTTC. Encoded protein: CASSFDPQAQETQYF. The chain is built from TRBV5-5 and TRBJ2-5, with a tentative D call TRBD1 (5 bases). Germline V gene data show CDR1 as SGHKS and CDR2 as YYEKEE (reference sequence). The CDR3 runs 15 residues. Deletions cut 2 bases from V and 2 bases from J, with 13 bases between.